This is a list of T cell receptor beta chains from one sample in a study of OX40 agonist ivuxolimab in advanced cancers. Using immunoSEQ multiplex PCR, the repertoire was profiled, and TCRdb retains in-frame clones only, with some absent. The sample consists of some 95,000 clones, roughly 89% of them appearing once. The sequenced sample was CD4+ or CD8+ T cells sorted from blood, obtained in a trial of the OX40 agonist ivuxolimab. All receptors come from an adult with an advanced solid tumor such as melanoma, head and neck, liver or kidney cancer. Both conserved end residues are part of each CDR3. A D gene is named only where the DNA matches it firmly. Clone size appears in some rows only: once, few, many, or a class for an expanded clone.

>TRBV5-1|TRBJ2-3|NA|NA
CASSWPSGGIQTDTQYF
TGCGCCAGCAGCTGGCCTAGTGGGGGTATTCAAACAGATACGCAGTATTTT
>TRBV11-2|TRBJ1-1|NA|NA
CASSEMGTSGTEAFF
TGTGCCAGCAGCGAAATGGGCACCTCGGGCACTGAAGCTTTCTTT
>TRBV18|TRBJ1-4|NA|NA
CASSPPVGSTHNEKLFF
TGTGCCAGCTCACCACCAGTAGGGTCTACCCATAATGAAAAACTGTTTTTT
>TRBV5-1|TRBJ2-5|NA|NA
CASSPSTGTGVETQYF
TGCGCCAGCAGCCCGAGTACCGGGACGGGGGTGGAGACCCAGTACTTC
>TRBV19|TRBJ1-5|NA|NA
CASSRGGGNQPQHF
TGTGCCAGTAGTCGAGGCGGGGGCAATCAGCCCCAGCATTTT
>TRBV18|TRBJ2-1|NA|NA
CASSPETGLLTNEQFF
TGTGCCAGCTCACCCGAGACGGGACTTCTGACAAATGAGCAGTTCTTC
>TRBV5-4|TRBJ1-1|once|TRBD1
CASSLRQGHFEAFF
TGTGCCAGCAGCTTGAGACAGGGCCATTTTGAAGCTTTCTTT
>TRBV7-9|TRBJ1-5|once|TRBD1
CASSLGWDSQHF
TGTGCCAGCAGCTTAGGATGGGACAGCCAGCATTTT
>TRBV15|TRBJ1-5|NA|NA
CATSRGWGEGYQPQHF
TGTGCCACCAGCAGGGGGTGGGGGGAAGGGTATCAGCCCCAGCATTTT
>TRBV6-1|TRBJ1-2|few|NA
CASSQQGYGYTF
TGTGCCAGCAGCCAACAGGGTTATGGCTACACCTTC
>TRBV5-5|TRBJ1-5|NA|NA
CASSAGEDQPQHF
TGTGCCAGCTCAGCCGGGGAGGATCAGCCCCAGCATTTT
>TRBV7-9|TRBJ2-7|once|NA
CASSPGSASYEQYF
TGTGCCAGCAGCCCCGGTTCGGCCTCCTACGAGCAGTACTTC
>TRBV7-2|TRBJ2-1|NA|TRBD1
CASSPQDRGTYNEQFF
TGTGCCAGCAGCCCGCAGGACAGGGGGACCTACAATGAGCAGTTCTTC
>TRBV5-8|TRBJ1-5|NA|TRBD1
CASGQGAESNQPQHF
TGTGCCAGCGGACAGGGGGCGGAGAGCAATCAGCCCCAGCATTTT
>TRBV5-6|TRBJ1-2|NA|NA
CASSTGRNGYTF
TGTGCCAGCAGTACGGGTAGGAATGGCTACACCTTC
>TRBV15|TRBJ1-5|NA|NA
CATSRGALLQPQHF
TGTGCCACCAGCAGAGGGGCACTACTCCAGCCCCAGCATTTT
>TRBV28|TRBJ1-2|NA|NA
CASSLRVYGYTF
TGTGCCAGCAGTTTACGGGTCTATGGCTACACCTTC
>TRBV28|TRBJ1-5|NA|TRBD1
CASRVTGAHQPQHF
TGTGCCAGCAGGGTCACAGGGGCCCATCAGCCCCAGCATTTT
>TRBV6-4|TRBJ2-7|NA|NA
CASSDDPVSLPELSYEQYF
TGTGCCAGCAGTGACGATCCAGTGTCCCTACCAGAATTGAGCTACGAGCAGTACTTC
>TRBV18|TRBJ1-2|NA|NA
CASSPGDGYTF
TGTGCCAGCTCACCTGGGGATGGCTACACCTTC
>TRBV5-1|TRBJ1-2|few|TRBD1
CASSQNGQGAYSGYTF
TGCGCCAGCAGCCAAAATGGACAGGGGGCTTATAGTGGCTACACCTTC
>TRBV9|TRBJ1-1|NA|NA
CASSSRQLNTEAFF
TGTGCCAGCAGCTCTCGACAGTTGAACACTGAAGCTTTCTTT
>TRBV12-5|TRBJ1-1|once|NA
CASGLWGQNEAFF
TGTGCTAGTGGTTTGTGGGGGCAGAATGAAGCTTTCTTT
>TRBV19|TRBJ1-1|NA|TRBD1
CASTSRHRGLITEAFF
TGTGCCAGTACCTCTAGGCACAGGGGGCTTATCACTGAAGCTTTCTTT
>TRBV19|TRBJ1-5|few|TRBD1
CASSMGQTVLQPQHF
TGTGCCAGTAGTATGGGACAGACGGTGCTTCAGCCCCAGCATTTT
>TRBV6-1|TRBJ2-7|NA|NA
CASSLQHGSPYEQYF
TGTGCCAGCAGCCTCCAACACGGCTCTCCCTACGAGCAGTACTTC
>TRBV7-3|TRBJ1-1|once|NA
CASSLMAGALNTEAFF
TGTGCCAGCAGCTTAATGGCAGGTGCTTTGAACACTGAAGCTTTCTTT
>TRBV28|TRBJ2-1|NA|TRBD1
CASSTTGTAFGNEQFF
TGTGCCAGCAGTACAACCGGGACAGCCTTTGGAAATGAGCAGTTCTTC
>TRBV28|TRBJ2-7|NA|TRBD1
CASTTSGQGNEQYF
TGTGCCAGCACAACATCCGGACAGGGAAATGAGCAGTACTTC
>TRBV7-2|TRBJ2-7|few|TRBD2
CASRGLAGATYEQYF
TGTGCCAGCAGGGGTCTAGCGGGGGCCACCTACGAGCAGTACTTC
>TRBV25-1|TRBJ1-1|NA|NA
CASSEYEGRRYTEAFF
TGTGCCAGCAGTGAATACGAAGGGAGAAGGTACACTGAAGCTTTCTTT
>TRBV9|TRBJ2-1|once|NA
CASSPTAGPWDEQFF
TGTGCCAGCAGCCCCACCGCCGGCCCGTGGGACGAGCAGTTCTTC
>TRBV7-2|TRBJ2-7|NA|NA
CASSSTPGREQYF
TGTGCCAGCAGCTCCACGCCAGGGCGGGAGCAGTACTTC
>TRBV2|TRBJ1-1|once|NA
CASSPLQNTEAFF
TGTGCCAGCTCCCCCCTACAGAACACTGAAGCTTTCTTT
>TRBV5-1|TRBJ2-6|NA|NA
CASSLVGGPGANVLTF
TGCGCCAGCAGCTTGGTGGGGGGCCCTGGGGCCAACGTCCTGACTTTC
>TRBV5-6|TRBJ1-1|NA|NA
CASRYRTPENTEAFF
TGTGCCAGCAGGTACCGGACACCCGAGAACACTGAAGCTTTCTTT
>TRBV6-5|TRBJ2-7|NA|NA
CASSQSYEQYF
TGTGCCAGCAGCCAGTCCTACGAGCAGTACTTC
>TRBV5-1|TRBJ1-2|once|TRBD1
CASFQGAWEDGYTF
TGCGCCAGCTTCCAGGGGGCTTGGGAGGATGGCTACACCTTC
>TRBV4-1|TRBJ2-1|NA|NA
CASSQDLERSHEQFF
TGCGCCAGCAGCCAAGATTTAGAGAGGTCACATGAGCAGTTCTTC
>TRBV20-1|TRBJ1-4|few|NA
CSASFGEKLFF
TGCAGTGCTAGTTTCGGTGAAAAACTGTTTTTT
>TRBV5-1|TRBJ2-1|NA|NA
CASSDRSGDNEQFF
TGCGCCAGCAGCGATCGTAGTGGGGACAATGAGCAGTTCTTC
>TRBV11-3|TRBJ1-6|NA|NA
CASSPGQNSPLHF
TGTGCCAGCAGCCCCGGACAGAATTCACCCCTCCACTTT
>TRBV4-3|TRBJ1-6|NA|TRBD1
CASSQATGQGSPLHF
TGCGCCAGCAGCCAGGCGACAGGGCAGGGATCACCCCTCCACTTT
>TRBV14|TRBJ2-3|NA|NA
CASSLKGTQYF
TGTGCCAGCAGCCTTAAGGGTACGCAGTATTTT
>TRBV6-1|TRBJ1-2|NA|NA
CATFLGGASAGYTF
TGTGCCACCTTCCTCGGGGGCGCCTCCGCTGGCTACACCTTC
>TRBV7-3|TRBJ2-2|NA|NA
CASSLGANTGELFF
TGTGCCAGCAGCTTAGGAGCGAACACCGGGGAGCTGTTTTTT
>TRBV18|TRBJ2-3|NA|NA
CASSPQGGTDTQYF
TGTGCCAGCTCACCACAAGGTGGCACAGATACGCAGTATTTT
>TRBV19|TRBJ1-1|once|TRBD1
CASSPPGTGNTEAFF
TGTGCCAGTAGTCCCCCAGGGACAGGGAACACTGAAGCTTTCTTT
>TRBV11-2|TRBJ1-3|NA|NA
CASSLGSRDTHTIYF
TGTGCCAGCAGCTTAGGCTCCCGGGACACGCACACCATATATTTT
>TRBV4-1|TRBJ2-5|NA|TRBD1
CASSLAGQGIKETQYF
TGCGCCAGCAGCCTGGCTGGACAGGGGATTAAAGAGACCCAGTACTTC
>TRBV10-3|TRBJ1-3|NA|NA
CATLARPRGNTIYF
TGTGCCACGCTCGCTCGGCCGAGGGGAAACACCATATATTTT
>TRBV2|TRBJ1-6|NA|NA
CASSERVQGNSPLHF
TGTGCCAGCAGTGAAAGGGTCCAGGGGAATTCACCCCTCCACTTT
>TRBV2|TRBJ2-1|NA|NA
CASMYSSYNEQFF
TGTGCCAGCATGTACAGCTCCTACAATGAGCAGTTCTTC
>TRBV6-1|TRBJ1-5|once|NA
CASNRISNQPQHF
TGTGCCAGCAACAGGATTAGCAATCAGCCCCAGCATTTT
>TRBV5-1|TRBJ1-1|few|NA
CASSWGMVGTEAFF
TGCGCCAGCAGCTGGGGGATGGTAGGCACTGAAGCTTTCTTT
>TRBV7-2|TRBJ2-1|once|NA
CASSSTASSYNEQFF
TGTGCCAGCAGCTCGACCGCCAGCTCCTACAATGAGCAGTTCTTC
>TRBV7-9|TRBJ2-7|NA|TRBD2
CASSRAGTSGGKQYF
TGTGCCAGCAGCCGGGCCGGGACTAGCGGGGGGAAGCAGTACTTC
>TRBV5-4|TRBJ1-2|NA|NA
CASSARNYGYTF
TGTGCCAGCAGCGCGCGAAACTATGGCTACACCTTC
>TRBV5-1|TRBJ2-5|NA|NA
CASSQAPEETQYF
TGCGCCAGCAGTCAGGCTCCGGAAGAGACCCAGTACTTC